Each of the 2 T cell receptor beta chains below was sequenced from the same sample in a study of blood T cell repertoires in COVID-19. TCRdb's copy holds only in-frame clones and misses some; the assay was immunoSEQ multiplex PCR. The sample consists of about 200,000 clones, approximately 82% of them appearing once. The sequenced sample consisted of PBMCs or T cells enriched from blood (not recorded which). These TCRs come from a middle-aged man who had recovered from COVID-19.

Of note for this clone: The junction differs from germline at one of its ends, possibly a read error. This sequence joins TRBV29-1 and TRBJ1-4; 8 bases are a match to TRBD1. This CDR3 spans 12 amino acids. Germline V gene sequence: CDR1 SQVTM, CDR2 ANQGSEA. The chain's CDR3 is CSVETGGTGCVF. The CDR3, as DNA: TGCAGCGTTGAAACAGGGGGGACGGGTTGTGTTTTT.

The J gene is TRBJ1-1, the V gene TRBV14; no definite D call. The CDR3 sequence is 17 residues long. The V gene's germline CDR1 is SGHDN and CDR2 FVKESK. Trimming stripped 3 bases from V and 4 bases from J, with 21 bases between. The CDR3 DNA is TGTGCCAGCAGCCAGGAACCTTACACGGCCCGAGGCACTGAAGCTTTCTTT. Protein: CASSQEPYTARGTEAFF.